The entry below gives a single T cell receptor (beta chain) sequence along with its context. This CDR3 contains 15 residues. From germline, CDR1 is SGHVS and CDR2 FQNEAQ. J was trimmed by 7 bases and V by 3 bases; bases with no gene match: 9. This entry comes from a study of blood T cell repertoires in COVID-19. About the study: From the United States, Italy and Spain came samples of acute and convalescent COVID-19. Sample material is recorded as cDNA or gDNA derived from T cells, B-cell-depleted T cells, or PBMCs.

Authors' data handling: Reference gene primers were amplified, and this amplification served to estimate nucleated cell counts. Clones were read by immunoSEQ multiplex PCR, and TCRdb kept only the in-frame ones, dropping some. Clone size and V and J calls were adopted from that table, with D and trimming inferred from the DNA. The profile shows about 190,000 clones, about 84% of them singletons. What was sequenced was peripheral blood. This sequence originates from a woman aged 25 to 39 with acute or convalescent COVID-19. The chain combines TRBV7-8 with TRBJ2-7; 10 nucleotides agree with TRBD1. The CDR3 sequence: CASSFRKTGGGEQYF. CDR3 bases: TGTGCCAGCAGCTTCCGGAAGACAGGGGGCGGGGAGCAGTACTTC.